This TCR beta chain was captured by sequencing in a study of blood T cells in healthy people across ages. This clonotype has at least ten counts. Germline lookup yields CDR1 LGHNA and CDR2 YSLEER. Trimming left V 0 bases short and J 5 bases short, with 17 bases between. The CDR3 extends over 16 amino acids. The second PCR ran roughly 7 to 11 cycles with a sample-barcoded 5' primer and J-beta primers. MiXCR was run by TCRdb on the 5' RACE reads, yielding one entry per CDR3 protein. The sample lists 1.5 million to 2 million distinct CDR3 sequences, 28% seen once, with around 7.7% in the top ten. Sequencing was carried out using blood. The chain joins TRBV4-3 to TRBJ2-7, with D possibly being TRBD1 (6 bases). The clonotype comes from a woman aged 25 to 39 in good health. CDR3 bases: TGCGCCAGCAGCCAAGATTGGGACATTTCGGTGGACGAGCAGTACTTC. This gives the protein CASSQDWDISVDEQYF.